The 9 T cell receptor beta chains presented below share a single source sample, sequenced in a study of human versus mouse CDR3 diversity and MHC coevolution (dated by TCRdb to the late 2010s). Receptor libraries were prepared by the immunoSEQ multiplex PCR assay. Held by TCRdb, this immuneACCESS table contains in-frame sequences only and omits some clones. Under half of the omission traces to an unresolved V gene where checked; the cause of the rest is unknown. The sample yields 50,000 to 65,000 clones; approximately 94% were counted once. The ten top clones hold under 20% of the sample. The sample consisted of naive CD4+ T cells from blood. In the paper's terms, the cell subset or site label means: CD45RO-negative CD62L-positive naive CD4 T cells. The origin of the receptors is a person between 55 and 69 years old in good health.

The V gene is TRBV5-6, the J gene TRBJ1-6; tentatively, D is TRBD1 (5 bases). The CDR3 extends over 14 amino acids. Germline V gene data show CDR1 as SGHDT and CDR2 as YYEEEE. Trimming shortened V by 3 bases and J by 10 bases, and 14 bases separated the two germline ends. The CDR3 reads CASSSQGLSSPLHF. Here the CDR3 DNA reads TGTGCCAGCAGCTCCCAGGGACTTTCCTCACCCCTCCACTTT.

CDR3 loop: CASGLVTEQYF. The CDR3 region has the DNA TGTGCTAGTGGTTTGGTTACTGAGCAGTACTTC. The rearrangement uses TRBV12-5 and TRBJ2-7; D unresolved. This CDR3 has 11 amino acids. Germline lookup yields CDR1 LGHNT and CDR2 FRNRAP. V dropped 0 bases and J dropped 7 bases, with 4 bases sitting between them.

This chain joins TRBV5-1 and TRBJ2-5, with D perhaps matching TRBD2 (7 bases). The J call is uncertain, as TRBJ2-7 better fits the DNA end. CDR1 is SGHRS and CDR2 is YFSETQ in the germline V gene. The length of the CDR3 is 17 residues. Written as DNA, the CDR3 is TGCGCCAGCAGCTTGTACAGCTCGGGGGGCGGCGCCTACGAGCAGTACTTC. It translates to CASSLYSSGGGAYEQYF.

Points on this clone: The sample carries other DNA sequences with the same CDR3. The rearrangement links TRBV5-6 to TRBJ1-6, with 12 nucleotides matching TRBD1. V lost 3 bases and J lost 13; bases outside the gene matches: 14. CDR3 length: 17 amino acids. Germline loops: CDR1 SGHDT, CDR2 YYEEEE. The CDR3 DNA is TGTGCCAGCAGCTCGGATCGGGGGACAGGGGGCGCATCCCCCCTCCACTTT. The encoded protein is CASSSDRGTGGASPLHF.

The CDR3 region has the DNA TGTGCCAGTAGTACTGAACCGGGTATTCCAGAGACCCAGTACTTC. It encodes CASSTEPGIPETQYF. The gene calls are TRBV19 and TRBJ2-5, with D hard to call. The V gene lost 4 bases and the J gene lost 4 bases, with 16 bases spanning the gap. The CDR3 contains 15 residues. The V gene's germline CDR1 is LNHDA and CDR2 SQIVND (reference sequence).

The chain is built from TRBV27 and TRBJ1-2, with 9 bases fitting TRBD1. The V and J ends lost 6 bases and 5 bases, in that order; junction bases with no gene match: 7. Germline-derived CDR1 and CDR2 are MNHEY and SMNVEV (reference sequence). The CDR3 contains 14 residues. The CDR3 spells CASSSVDRGYGYTF. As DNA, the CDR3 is TGTGCCAGCAGCTCCGTGGACAGGGGATATGGCTACACCTTC.

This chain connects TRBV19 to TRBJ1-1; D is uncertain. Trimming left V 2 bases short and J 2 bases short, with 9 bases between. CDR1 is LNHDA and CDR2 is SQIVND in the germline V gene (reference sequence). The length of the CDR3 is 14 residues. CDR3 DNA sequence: TGTGCCAGTAGTATAACTACAACTAACACTGAAGCTTTCTTT. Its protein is CASSITTTNTEAFF.

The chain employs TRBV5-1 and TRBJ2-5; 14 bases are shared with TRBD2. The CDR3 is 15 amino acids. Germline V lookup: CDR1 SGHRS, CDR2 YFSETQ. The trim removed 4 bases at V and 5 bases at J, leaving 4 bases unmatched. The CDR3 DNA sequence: TGCGCCAGCAGCGCGGGACTAGCGGGAGTGGAGACCCAGTACTTC. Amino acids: CASSAGLAGVETQYF.

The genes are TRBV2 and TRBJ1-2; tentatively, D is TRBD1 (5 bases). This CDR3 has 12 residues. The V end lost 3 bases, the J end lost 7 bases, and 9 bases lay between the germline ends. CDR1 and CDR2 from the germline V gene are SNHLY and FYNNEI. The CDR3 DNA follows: TGTGCCAGCAGTGACCACGGGGGTGGCTACACCTTC. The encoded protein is CASSDHGGGYTF.